Below are 22 T cell receptor beta chains sequenced from a single sample in a study of T cell repertoires in cytomegalovirus infection. TCRdb processed the reads anew with MiXCR; each CDR3 protein has one entry. The data show roughly 640,000 distinct CDR3 sequences, less than 25% seen once. Specimen: CD8+ T cells from PBMCs. These receptors were obtained from a human donor in good health (CMV status not recorded). Some clones in this sample may be carry-over from other donors' samples.

The chain combines TRBV6-1 with TRBJ2-5; 11 bases map to TRBD1. Germline values: CDR1 MNHNS, CDR2 SASEGT. J lost 5 bases, V lost 5 bases, and 10 bases had no gene match. The CDR3 has 16 amino acids. DNA for the CDR3: TGTGCCAGCAGTCCCCCTCGGACAGGGGGCCTGGAGACCCAGTACTTC. Its translation is CASSPPRTGGLETQYF.

V and J are TRBV28 and TRBJ2-3; tentatively, D is TRBD1 (6 bases). From germline, CDR1 is MDHEN and CDR2 SYDVKM. This CDR3 is 16 amino acids long. Between the trimmed V and J ends, which lost 3 bases and 2 bases, there was a span of 15 bases. This CDR3 is CASSFLSGAYTDTQYF. CDR3 nucleotide sequence: TGTGCCAGCAGTTTTTTGTCAGGGGCCTACACAGATACGCAGTATTTT.

This clonotype appeared a few times. This chain uses TRBV27 with TRBJ2-1; D might be TRBD2 (6 bases). The V and J ends lost 2 bases and 0 bases respectively, with 11 bases between them. The CDR3 is 16 residues long. Germline V gene sequence: CDR1 MNHEY, CDR2 SMNVEV (reference sequence). The CDR3 DNA reads TGTGCCAGCAGTTTACGGGGACTGAGCTCCTACAATGAGCAGTTCTTC. Its translation: CASSLRGLSSYNEQFF.

This clonotype was observed a few times. The chain couples TRBV20-1 to TRBJ2-2; 9 bases align to TRBD1. Losses at the gene ends were 1 base for V and 4 bases for J; bases not matched to a gene: 4. The CDR3 spans 15 residues. Germline CDR1 reads DFQATT; CDR2 reads SNEGSKA (reference sequence). The CDR3 reads CSARGGTGFTGELFF. The CDR3 DNA is TGCAGTGCTAGAGGGGGGACAGGGTTCACCGGGGAGCTGTTTTTT.

This clonotype was detected ten times or more. This chain uses TRBV12-3 or TRBV12-4 with TRBJ1-4; D gene unclear. CDR3 length equals 11 residues. V dropped 3 bases and J dropped 8 bases, with 4 bases sitting between them. The CDR3 DNA sequence: TGTGCCAGCAGTTTGAGCGAAAAACTGTTTTTT. Its translation: CASSLSEKLFF.

This clonotype was recorded many times. The chain combines TRBV7-9 with TRBJ2-1; TRBD2 agrees at 10 bases. Germline CDR1 and CDR2: SEHNR and FQNEAQ (reference sequence). CDR3 size: 19 residues. V trimming: 5 bases; J trimming: 2 bases; junction bases outside the gene matches: 15. Here the CDR3 reads CASSTAVGLAGATYNEQFF. The DNA for the CDR3 is TGTGCCAGCAGCACAGCCGTCGGCCTAGCGGGGGCTACCTACAATGAGCAGTTCTTC.

This clonotype was detected many times. V and J are TRBV7-2 and TRBJ2-5; 9 nucleotides align to TRBD2. Trimming cost V 3 bases and J 5 bases; bases outside gene matches: 4. This CDR3 region has 14 residues. Germline loops: CDR1 SGHTA, CDR2 FQGNSA. CDR3 region: CASSFSGGGETQYF. The CDR3 nucleotides are TGTGCCAGCAGCTTTAGCGGGGGTGGCGAGACCCAGTACTTC. Together with reference TRBV7-2 and TRBJ2-5, the CDR3 gives the full variable domain: GAGVSQSPSNKVTEKGKDVELRCDPISGHTALYWYRQSLGQGLEFLIYFQGNSAPDKSGLPSDRFSAERTGGSVSTLTIQRTQQEDSAVYLCASSFSGGGETQYFGPGTRLLVL.

This chain uses TRBV28 with TRBJ1-1; tentative D call: TRBD1 (6 bases). Germline assignment: CDR1 MDHEN and CDR2 SYDVKM. V was shortened by 10 bases and J by 0 bases, with 21 bases between the two germline ends. CDR3 size: 16 residues. The CDR3 protein is CANLGRGGGVNTEAFF. The CDR3 DNA follows: TGTGCCAACCTCGGCAGGGGAGGAGGGGTGAACACTGAAGCTTTCTTT.

The J gene is TRBJ2-1, the V gene TRBV29-1; D is ambiguous. The CDR3 consists of 12 residues. Trimming stripped 3 bases from V and 2 bases from J, with 5 bases between. Germline loops: CDR1 SQVTM, CDR2 ANQGSEA. The CDR3 loop is CSVERPYNEQFF. The CDR3 DNA sequence: TGCAGCGTTGAGCGCCCCTACAATGAGCAGTTCTTC.

This clonotype was counted ten times or more. The chain has TRBV27 and TRBJ2-1, with D tentatively TRBD2 (5 bases). The V end was cut by 6 bases, the J end by 3 bases, with 6 bases between. The V gene's germline CDR1 is MNHEY and CDR2 SMNVEV (reference sequence). The length of the CDR3 is 12 residues. Here the CDR3 reads CASSGDYNEQFF. In DNA form, the CDR3 reads TGTGCCAGCAGCGGGGACTACAATGAGCAGTTCTTC.

Only a few counts were recorded for this clonotype. V gene TRBV23-1 combines with J gene TRBJ1-1; possible D gene TRBD1, 5 bases. TRBV23-1 has ORF status, its function being uncertain. Trimming left V 6 bases short and J 11 bases short, with 10 bases between. The CDR3 has 10 residues. Here the CDR3 DNA reads TGCGCCAGCAGCCGGGGGGGGGCTTTCTTT. It encodes CASSRGGAFF.

The chain employs TRBV19 and TRBJ1-5, with no clear D. This CDR3 spans 15 amino acids. Germline V gene data show CDR1 as LNHDA and CDR2 as SQIVND (reference sequence). The V gene lost 3 bases and the J gene lost 7 bases, with 16 bases spanning the gap. CDR3 DNA sequence: TGTGCCAGTAGTATCCAAGGGTATGGCGTACAGCCCCAGCATTTT. As protein: CASSIQGYGVQPQHF.

This clonotype was seen a few times. V is TRBV6-5 and J is TRBJ1-1; D not resolved. CDR3 length: 13 amino acids. Germline V gene data show CDR1 as MNHEY and CDR2 as SVGAGI. Trimming took 6 bases from V and 4 from J, leaving 12 bases between them. CDR3 nucleotide sequence: TGTGCCAGCAGCCCCAGCTTGGGCACTGAAGCTTTCTTT. Protein sequence: CASSPSLGTEAFF.

This clonotype was observed a handful of times. As DNA, the CDR3 is TGTGCCAGCAGCTTAGGAGGTTGGCAGACCCAGTACTTC. This encodes CASSLGGWQTQYF. The J gene is TRBJ2-5, the V gene TRBV7-9; D is ambiguous. The CDR3 length is 13 residues. The V gene lost 1 base and the J gene lost 6 bases, with 9 bases spanning the gap. Per the germline V gene, CDR1 is SEHNR and CDR2 is FQNEAQ (reference sequence).

Details on this clonotype: A much larger clone sits a single nucleotide away, making a read error possible. The gene calls are TRBV7-2 and TRBJ2-1; 9 bases match TRBD2. The germline V gene has CDR1 SGHTA and CDR2 FQGNSA. V was clipped by 8 bases and J by 2 bases; unmatched bases: 13. This CDR3 region has 17 residues. CDR3 coding DNA: TGTGCCAGCCGGAGGTTTCGGCGGGGGGGGACCTACAATGAGCAGTTCTTC. Translating it yields CASRRFRRGGTYNEQFF.

The rearrangement joins TRBV6-6 to TRBJ2-1; TRBD2 matches 7 bases. The CDR3 extends over 14 amino acids. V gave up 6 bases and J gave up 6 bases; unmatched junction bases: 8. CDR1 and CDR2 (germline): MNHNY, SVGAGI (reference sequence). The CDR3 DNA reads TGTGCCAGCAGAGGCGGGGGAGCCTTCAATGAGCAGTTCTTC. This encodes CASRGGGAFNEQFF.

The V call is TRBV19, the J call TRBJ2-1; D gene unclear. The CDR3 runs to 15 residues. V shed 3 bases and J shed 9 bases, with 18 bases lying between them. CDR1 and CDR2 (germline): LNHDA, SQIVND (reference sequence). Here the CDR3 reads CASSIVRYSSVEQFF. CDR3 DNA: TGTGCCAGTAGTATTGTTAGATATTCCTCAGTTGAGCAGTTCTTC. Supplemented by reference TRBV19 and TRBJ2-1, the full variable domain reads DGGITQSPKYLFRKEGQNVTLSCEQNLNHDAMYWYRQDPGQGLRLIYYSQIVNDFQKGDIAEGYSVSREKKESFPLTVTSAQKNPTAFYLCASSIVRYSSVEQFFGPGTRLTVL.

This chain links TRBV5-1 with TRBJ2-1; no reliable D call. Trimming stripped 4 bases from V and 5 bases from J, with 13 bases between. The CDR3 is made up of 14 amino acids. Germline V CDR1 and CDR2: SGHRS, YFSETQ. CDR3 sequence: CASSPRWGNNEQFF. The CDR3 DNA follows: TGCGCCAGCAGCCCCCGTTGGGGAAACAATGAGCAGTTCTTC.

The genes are TRBV20-1 and TRBJ1-2; perhaps TRBD1 as D (5 bases). CDR1 is DFQATT and CDR2 is SNEGSKA in the germline V gene (reference sequence). The CDR3 extends over 15 amino acids. Deletions cut 0 bases from V and 3 bases from J, with 14 bases between. CDR3 sequence (DNA): TGCAGTGCTAGAGACGGAAAAGGGGCCTACTATGGCTACACCTTC. It yields the protein CSARDGKGAYYGYTF.

This clonotype was counted a few times. The chain carries TRBV5-6 and TRBJ2-3; 7 bases align to TRBD1. J lost 1 base, V lost 3 bases, and 20 bases had no gene match. The CDR3 totals 20 residues. Germline V CDR1 and CDR2: SGHDT, YYEEEE. CDR3 nucleotide sequence: TGTGCCAGCAGCTCGCCACTTTTTACTAGGGGGCGCGAGGGCACAGATACGCAGTATTTT. Translation gives CASSSPLFTRGREGTDTQYF.

This clonotype came up many times. V is TRBV7-8 and J is TRBJ1-4; the D is unclear. The CDR3 has 11 amino acids. Germline V gives CDR1 SGHVS, CDR2 FQNEAQ. Trimming took 0 bases from V and 13 from J, leaving 6 bases between them. CDR3 nucleotides: TGTGCCAGCAGCTTAGCTAGTGGACTGTTTTTT. The encoded protein is CASSLASGLFF.

The chain links TRBV12-3 or TRBV12-4 to TRBJ1-1; no definite D call. Trimming shortened V by 6 bases and J by 3 bases, and 14 bases separated the two germline ends. This CDR3 spans 14 amino acids. DNA of the CDR3: TGTGCCAGCAGATTAAGAGTGAGGGACACTGAAGCTTTCTTT. Residues: CASRLRVRDTEAFF.